This T cell receptor (beta chain) was retrieved from a study of metastatic and nonmetastatic thyroid tumors. Study at large: From malignant and benign thyroid patients, repertoires in blood and in tumor or nodule tissue were compared.

Germline trimming cut 6 bases from V and 5 bases from J; bases unmatched to any gene: 11. Germline V gene data show CDR1 as KGHSH and CDR2 as LQKENI. There are 15 residues in the CDR3. No patient had received any treatment before thyroid surgery. Concerning this clone itself: Its antigen remains unidentified.

In the authors' workflow: It was from CDR3 differences across clinicopathological groups that a distant-metastasis classifier for papillary thyroid cancer was built. TCRdb re-clonotyped the PCR reads through MiXCR. TCRdb's processing, not the authors' own work, is the source of the V and J calls. The sample records roughly 44,000 clones, approximately 24% being singletons. Study-level findings and limits: Relative to benign nodules, malignant thyroid tumors were reportedly characterized by significantly elevated TCR beta diversity in blood and tumor.

The chain links TRBV18 to TRBJ2-5, with 8 bases fitting TRBD1. Sequencing used tumor tissue. The receptor comes from a female donor with papillary thyroid cancer or a benign thyroid nodule (not recorded which). Some clones in this sample may be carry-over from other donors' samples. CDR3 DNA: TGTGCCAGCTCGCCCTCCCGACAGGGGATGGAGACCCAGTACTTC. It yields the protein CASSPSRQGMETQYF.